This TCR beta chain was sequenced in a study of blood T cells in healthy people across ages. The trim removed 6 bases at V and 8 bases at J, leaving 10 bases unmatched. This CDR3 is 15 amino acids long. Germline values: CDR1 DFQATT, CDR2 SNEGSKA (reference sequence). With a J-beta primer mix and a sample-barcoded 5' primer, a second PCR ran roughly 6 to 11 cycles. Carrying 12 random nucleotides, a template-switch adaptor labeled each individual cDNA molecule. TCRdb independently ran MiXCR on the 5' RACE reads; one entry per CDR3 protein. The profile covers 780,000 or so distinct CDR3 sequences, with around a quarter appearing a single time and roughly 3.8% taken by the ten largest. These data were also reused for a study on T cells of mothers and their children.

This clonotype originated in a boy younger than 18 in good health. The chain links TRBV20-1 to TRBJ1-4; TRBD1 matches at 12 bases. Sequenced material: blood. The CDR3: CSANRDRGRGEKLFF. The CDR3 nucleotides read TGCAGTGCAAACCGGGACAGGGGGCGGGGGGAAAAACTGTTTTTT.